Sequencing of this TCR beta chain was carried out in a study of T cells in Graves' hyperthyroidism and ophthalmopathy. This clonotype was seen repeatedly, ten times or more. What was amplified from RNA transcripts were TCR beta CDR3 regions. Carried out on the TCR CDR3, a first-round RT-PCR used the HTBI primer set. TCRdb recomputed calls from the multiplex PCR reads with MiXCR, one row per CDR3 protein. The sample consists of roughly 180,000 distinct CDR3 sequences, roughly 10% of them appearing once. With a duration under 2 months, the hyperthyroidism was newly diagnosed in patients aged 18 to 65. Lactation, pregnancy, other autoimmune disease or uncontrolled infection excluded patients. This receptor was obtained from a woman younger than 30 with Graves' hyperthyroidism that later progressed to Graves' ophthalmopathy. Sequences were obtained from blood.

Written as DNA, the CDR3 is TGCGCCAGCAGTAAGGTTACAGATACGCAGTATTTT. Translation gives CASSKVTDTQYF. The chain employs TRBV5-1 and TRBJ2-3; D remains unclear. The V gene lost 5 bases and the J gene lost 3 bases, with 7 bases spanning the gap. The CDR3 is 12 amino acids. Germline CDR1 SGHRS, CDR2 YFSETQ. Full variable domain (remainder filled in from reference TRBV5-1 and TRBJ2-3): KAGVTQTPRYLIKTRGQQVTLSCSPISGHRSVSWYQQTPGQGLQFLFEYFSETQRNKGNFPGRFSGRQFSNSRSEMNVSTLELGDSALYLCASSKVTDTQYFGPGTRLTVL.